The 28 T cell receptor beta chains below were found in one sample sequenced in a study of blood T cell repertoires in COVID-19. The method was immunoSEQ multiplex PCR; TCRdb's version includes in-frame clones alone and lacks a portion of them. Among roughly 440,000 clones listed, more than 70% were seen once. The specimen sequenced was peripheral blood. These receptors came from a woman in her 50s with COVID-19, enrolled during active disease.

The sample holds one count of this clone. This chain joins TRBV19 and TRBJ1-2; tentative D call: TRBD1 (5 bases). This CDR3 spans 15 amino acids. Germline V CDR1 and CDR2: LNHDA, SQIVND (reference sequence). The V end was cut by 7 bases, the J end by 6 bases, with 21 bases between. CDR3: CASTWGGTGSDGYTF. CDR3 coding DNA: TGTGCCAGTACCTGGGGCGGAACAGGATCGGATGGCTACACCTTC.

The chain carries TRBV11-2 and TRBJ2-1, with 8 bases identical to TRBD2. V lost 5 bases and J lost 4; bases outside the gene matches: 7. The CDR3 totals 15 residues. Germline V gene data show CDR1 as SGHAT and CDR2 as FQNNGV. The CDR3 DNA sequence: TGTGCCAGCAGCCCTCTCGGGACTAGTTACAATGAGCAGTTCTTC. Encoded protein: CASSPLGTSYNEQFF.

The V gene is TRBV29-1, the J gene TRBJ1-2; weak D call: TRBD1 (6 bases). V lost 4 bases, J lost 0 bases, and 12 bases lay in between. CDR3 size: 14 residues. The germline V gene encodes CDR1 SQVTM and CDR2 ANQGSEA. Here the CDR3 DNA reads TGCAGCGTTGGCCACAGGGAATCTAACTATGGCTACACCTTC. It translates to CSVGHRESNYGYTF.

The chain is built from TRBV3-1 (or the pseudogene TRBV3-2) and TRBJ1-1; D uncertain. Looked up from germline, CDR1 is LGHDT and CDR2 is YNNKEL (reference sequence). Trimming removed 4 bases from V and 4 bases from J, with 16 bases in between. The CDR3 runs 15 residues. CDR3 DNA sequence: TGTGCCAGCAGCCCGATCCCGCCAGGAGGCACTGAAGCTTTCTTT. Protein product: CASSPIPPGGTEAFF.

The chain is built from TRBV7-9 and TRBJ1-4; D might be TRBD1 (6 bases). The germline V gene has CDR1 SEHNR and CDR2 FQNEAQ (reference sequence). The germline V and J ends were trimmed by 4 bases and 8 bases, with 8 bases remaining between them. The CDR3 loop spans 12 amino acids. DNA for the CDR3: TGTGCCAGCAGCTCTAGGGGGGAAAAACTGTTTTTT. The encoded protein is CASSSRGEKLFF.

This clone was counted a single time. This rearrangement joins TRBV7-8 to TRBJ1-5; maybe TRBD1 (6 bases). Between the trimmed V and J ends, which lost 1 base and 9 bases, there was a span of 16 bases. Germline V gene data show CDR1 as SGHVS and CDR2 as FQNEAQ. The CDR3 runs 15 residues. Here the CDR3 reads CASSLEGQSERPQHF. DNA of the CDR3: TGTGCCAGCAGCTTAGAAGGACAGTCCGAGAGGCCCCAGCATTTT.

This chain links TRBV2 with TRBJ1-1; TRBD1 is a possible D gene (6 bases). Germline loops: CDR1 SNHLY, CDR2 FYNNEI. Trimming took off 10 bases at V and 0 bases at J, with 15 bases between the two ends. The length of the CDR3 is 14 residues. The CDR3 is CATYYGQLNTEAFF. CDR3 coding DNA: TGTGCCACCTACTACGGACAGCTGAACACTGAAGCTTTCTTT.

The rearrangement uses TRBV9 and TRBJ2-1; D is perhaps TRBD2 (6 bases). Between the trimmed V and J ends, which lost 3 bases and 1 base, there was a span of 14 bases. CDR3 length: 16 residues. Germline values: CDR1 SGDLS, CDR2 YYNGEE. As DNA, the CDR3 is TGTGCCAGCAGCGCAGGAGGGCATGATTCCTACAATGAGCAGTTCTTC. It specifies CASSAGGHDSYNEQFF.

The V and J genes are TRBV19 and TRBJ1-1, with no clear D. The CDR3 consists of 13 residues. Looked up from germline, CDR1 is LNHDA and CDR2 is SQIVND (reference sequence). Trimming left V 6 bases short and J 8 bases short, with 16 bases between. The CDR3 loop is CASSPGDGREAFF. The CDR3 region has the DNA TGTGCCAGTAGCCCCGGAGACGGTAGGGAAGCTTTCTTT.

The V gene is TRBV7-3, the J gene TRBJ2-7; 7 bases align to TRBD1. The V and J ends lost 1 base and 6 bases, in that order; junction bases with no gene match: 6. The CDR3 loop spans 14 amino acids. The germline CDR1 and CDR2 sequences are SGHTA and FQGTGA. This CDR3 is CASSLMDRTGEQYF. The CDR3 region has the DNA TGTGCCAGCAGCTTAATGGACAGGACAGGCGAGCAGTACTTC.

This clone has just a few counts. The chain recombines TRBV27 with TRBJ2-7; 8 nucleotides line up with TRBD2. V lost 3 bases, J lost 6 bases, and 13 bases stayed unmatched. The CDR3 runs 16 residues. The germline V gene has CDR1 MNHEY and CDR2 SMNVEV (reference sequence). The CDR3 region has the DNA TGTGCCAGCAGTTTCAATTCTCGGGGGGGCAGGGGCGAGCAGTACTTC. Translating it yields CASSFNSRGGRGEQYF.

The sample holds many counts of this clone. The V call is TRBV5-6, the J call TRBJ2-5, with a weak D call TRBD2 (6 bases). Germline CDR1 is SGHDT and CDR2 is YYEEEE. Trimming took off 3 bases at V and 7 bases at J, with 16 bases between the two ends. This CDR3 spans 14 amino acids. As DNA, the CDR3 is TGTGCCAGCAGCTCCTGGGACTCCCCGGGGACCCAGTACTTC. Protein sequence: CASSSWDSPGTQYF.

The chain couples TRBV30 to TRBJ2-3; TRBD2 matches 10 bases. Looked up from germline, CDR1 is GTSNPN and CDR2 is SVGIG (reference sequence). The V segment lost 4 bases and the J segment 5 bases; nucleotides outside the gene matches: 12. The CDR3 is 16 residues long. The CDR3 bases are TGTGCCTGGACTTACCCTCTAGCGGGGGTTGAAGATACGCAGTATTTT. It codes for CAWTYPLAGVEDTQYF.

This sequence joins TRBV27 and TRBJ2-1; perhaps TRBD1 as D (6 bases). V lost 1 base and J 4 bases, leaving 14 bases between the germline ends. This CDR3 is 16 amino acids long. CDR1 is MNHEY, CDR2 SMNVEV, per germline (reference sequence). CDR3 coding DNA: TGTGCCAGCAGTTTATTCCCCGGGACACCTTACAATGAGCAGTTCTTC. It specifies CASSLFPGTPYNEQFF.

The chain recombines TRBV10-3 with TRBJ2-1; D remains ambiguous. CDR1 and CDR2 (germline): ENHRY, SYGVKD. V was pared by 2 bases and J by 10 bases, with 6 bases between. The CDR3 runs 11 residues. The CDR3 reads CAISEALEQFF. CDR3 sequence (DNA): TGTGCCATCAGTGAGGCCCTAGAGCAGTTCTTC.

The V and J genes are TRBV10-3 and TRBJ2-3, with D perhaps TRBD1 (6 bases). Trimming stripped 4 bases from V and 5 bases from J, with 13 bases between. CDR3 length: 14 amino acids. Germline V gene lookup returns CDR1 ENHRY and CDR2 SYGVKD. The CDR3 coding sequence is TGTGCCATCAGTGGTACAGGGCAGGGAGATACGCAGTATTTT. Residues: CAISGTGQGDTQYF.

The rearrangement uses TRBV12-3 or TRBV12-4 and TRBJ2-5; D perhaps matches TRBD1 (5 bases). Trimming cost V 3 bases and J 2 bases, with 7 bases left between them. This CDR3 contains 13 residues. CDR3 coding DNA: TGTGCCAGCAGTTTTACAGGACAAGAGACCCAGTACTTC. Protein: CASSFTGQETQYF.

The chain joins TRBV10-2 to TRBJ1-3; unclear D gene. Germline V gene data show CDR1 as WSHSY and CDR2 as SAAADI. CDR3 length equals 13 residues. With 7 bases removed from V and 2 bases from J, the gap between germline ends came to 9 bases. The CDR3 spells CASTRPTGNTIYF. In DNA, the CDR3 is TGCGCCAGCACGAGGCCTACTGGAAACACCATATATTTT.

This chain uses TRBV24-1 with TRBJ2-7; the match to TRBD1 covers 8 bases. V shed 9 bases and J 5 bases; nucleotides not matched to a gene: 11. The CDR3 length is 14 residues. Per the germline V gene, CDR1 is KGHDR and CDR2 is SFDVKD. The CDR3 nucleotides read TGTGCCACCGGAGGGGGGCAGGGGGCTCACGAGCAGTACTTC. It specifies CATGGGQGAHEQYF.

The chain employs TRBV5-6 and TRBJ1-1; no clear D. CDR1 and CDR2 from the germline V gene are SGHDT and YYEEEE. V was trimmed by 4 bases and J by 4 bases, leaving 17 bases between them. CDR3 length equals 15 residues. In DNA, the CDR3 is TGTGCCAGCAGCCCTCTTTCGGGGTGGGCCACTGAAGCTTTCTTT. This sequence encodes CASSPLSGWATEAFF.

This clone was detected a few times. This chain links TRBV6-5 with TRBJ2-3, with TRBD2 as a possible D gene (6 bases). The V gene lost 5 bases and the J gene lost 9 bases, with 12 bases spanning the gap. There are 12 residues in the CDR3. Per germline, CDR1 MNHEY and CDR2 SVGAGI. Here the CDR3 reads CASSPRGRTQYF. CDR3 DNA: TGTGCCAGCAGTCCACGGGGGAGGACGCAGTATTTT.

The chain combines TRBV9 with TRBJ1-4; 8 nucleotides line up with TRBD1. This CDR3 has 16 residues. The V gene's germline CDR1 is SGDLS and CDR2 YYNGEE. J gave up 4 bases and V 4 bases, and 9 bases lay outside the gene matches. CDR3 region: CASSPRRTGLNEKLFF. CDR3 DNA: TGTGCCAGCAGCCCCCGTCGGACAGGGCTTAATGAAAAACTGTTTTTT.

This clone appeared a single time. Other DNA sequences in this sample translate to the same CDR3. The J gene is TRBJ1-5, the V gene TRBV5-6; D is ambiguous. The CDR3 contains 13 residues. V lost 0 bases to trimming and J lost 4 bases, with 5 bases between them. Germline V gene data show CDR1 as SGHDT and CDR2 as YYEEEE. This CDR3 reads CASSLAGNQPQHF. Here the CDR3 DNA reads TGTGCCAGCAGCTTGGCGGGAAATCAGCCCCAGCATTTT.

V and J are TRBV6-5 and TRBJ1-1; a possible D gene is TRBD1 (5 bases). Germline lookup yields CDR1 MNHEY and CDR2 SVGAGI. There are 13 residues in the CDR3. V dropped 3 bases and J dropped 5 bases, with 10 bases sitting between them. This CDR3 is CASSYQTETEAFF. The CDR3 nucleotides are TGTGCCAGCAGTTATCAGACAGAGACTGAAGCTTTCTTT.

The rearrangement links TRBV7-8 to TRBJ1-6, with D unresolved. This CDR3 region has 12 residues. Germline assignment: CDR1 SGHVS and CDR2 FQNEAQ. Trimming pared 4 bases from V and 6 bases from J, leaving 4 bases between. The CDR3 loop is CASSYGNSPLHF. The CDR3 DNA reads TGTGCCAGCAGCTACGGTAATTCACCCCTCCACTTT.

A remark on this clone: Other nucleotide sequences from this sample produce the same CDR3. V and J are TRBV2 and TRBJ1-1; possibly TRBD1 for D (5 bases). The germline V and J ends were trimmed by 0 bases and 1 base, with 6 bases remaining between them. This CDR3 region has 14 residues. The germline V gene has CDR1 SNHLY and CDR2 FYNNEI. DNA for the CDR3: TGTGCCAGCAGTGAAGCAAGGGGGAACACTGAAGCTTTCTTT. As protein: CASSEARGNTEAFF.

V and J are TRBV19 and TRBJ1-1; the D gene is possibly TRBD1 (6 bases). Germline-derived CDR1 and CDR2 are LNHDA and SQIVND (reference sequence). The CDR3 covers 14 residues. V lost 4 bases and J lost 1, with 10 bases in between. The CDR3 loop reads CASSTGGANTEAFF. The DNA for the CDR3 is TGTGCCAGTAGTACGGGGGGCGCGAACACTGAAGCTTTCTTT.

The chain combines TRBV5-1 with TRBJ1-6, with D perhaps matching TRBD1 (5 bases). The CDR3 runs to 17 residues. Germline loops: CDR1 SGHRS, CDR2 YFSETQ. Deletions cut 0 bases from V and 10 bases from J, with 20 bases between. The CDR3: CASSLDQTGSGGSPLHF. The CDR3, as DNA: TGCGCCAGCAGCTTGGATCAAACAGGCTCCGGGGGGTCACCCCTCCACTTT. Using reference TRBV5-1 and TRBJ1-6 for the parts outside the CDR3, the full variable domain is KAGVTQTPRYLIKTRGQQVTLSCSPISGHRSVSWYQQTPGQGLQFLFEYFSETQRNKGNFPGRFSGRQFSNSRSEMNVSTLELGDSALYLCASSLDQTGSGGSPLHFGNGTRLTVT.